The sequence of this T cell receptor beta chain was determined in a study of blood T cell repertoires in COVID-19. The ends lost 3 bases at V and 1 base at J; junction bases unmatched: 2. Looked up from germline, CDR1 is SGHRS and CDR2 is YFSETQ. The CDR3 covers 15 residues. Using immunoSEQ multiplex PCR, the repertoire was profiled, and TCRdb retains in-frame clones only, with some absent. Of 120,000 or so clones in the sample, around 76% are singletons; the top ten hold 2% to 2.5%. Input material: peripheral blood. The sequence derives from a man aged 70 or older with acute or convalescent COVID-19. This sequence joins TRBV5-1 and TRBJ2-2, with 8 bases matching TRBD2. The DNA of the CDR3 is TGCGCCAGCAGCTCACTAGCGGAGAACACCGGGGAGCTGTTTTTT. It specifies CASSSLAENTGELFF.